This T cell receptor (beta chain) originates from a study of blood T cell repertoires in COVID-19 (dated by TCRdb to the early 2020s). Study-wide context: Collaborator samples came from the United States, Italy and Spain and covered acute and convalescent phases of COVID-19. Samples came from the ongoing ImmuneRACE study (first 160 participants) plus 1,254 subjects from 6 global collaborators. Where HLA class I and class II types were available, the types were taken from metadata supplied by the sample provider, not from assay-based typing. The material from the prospective study consisted of cDNA or gDNA derived from T cells, B-cell-depleted T cells, or PBMCs. The repertoires were made available in a free public database intended to serve as a resource for research on the immune response to SARS-CoV-2. Subjects who had been exposed to COVID-19, were actively infected with it, or had recovered from it provided the deeply sampled blood TCRbeta repertoires that made up the dataset. The sample metadata nearly always contained a de-identified subject ID, COVID-19 status, age in years and sex.

After removal of 5 bases from V and 0 bases from J, the junction retains 9 bases not matched to a gene. CDR1 SEHNR and CDR2 FQNEAQ were looked up in the germline V gene (reference sequence). Taken from cysteine to phenylalanine, the CDR3 has 17 residues. Of all the DNA, just the CDR3 is kept, 51 bases in frame from base 1. TCRbeta CDR3 regions were amplified from genomic DNA by means of the immunoSEQ Assay, a bias-controlled multiplex PCR. The study's processing was this. The number of nucleated cells in each sample was estimated by amplification of reference gene primers within the assay. To quantify the absolute abundance of each unique TCRbeta CDR3 rearrangement, sequence reads were collapsed and filtered. For each sample, productive Simpson clonality was calculated as the square root of Simpson's diversity index across productive rearrangements. TCRdb stores this immuneACCESS table with in-frame sequences only. Part of the clones is absent; in the studies checked, under half of the shortfall reflects unresolved V genes, and no reason is known for the rest. D and trimming come from the DNA, and the V and J calls and clone size come from that table. The sample records about 170,000 clones, approximately 80% of which are singletons. Approximately 8% of the sample goes to the ten largest clones.

Collaborating institutions collected whole blood in K2EDTA tubes following their own protocols. For TCRbeta analysis, collaborator samples were shipped as frozen whole blood, as isolated PBMCs, or as DNA extracted from either sample type. General conclusions and limits of the study: The quantity of clinical and demographic metadata differed by source and by participant and was supplied without curation.

Note on this clone: The clone's antigen remains unknown. No much larger clone is present one base from it, and per-base qualities are unavailable.

The sequence was collected from a man between 60 and 75 years old with acute or convalescent COVID-19. The chain couples TRBV7-9 to TRBJ1-5, with TRBD1 identical over 8 junction bases. Specimen: peripheral blood. The DNA sequence is as follows: TGTGCCAGCAGCCGGGGACAGGTGAAGGATAGCAATCAGCCCCAGCATTTT. Translated, this is CASSRGQVKDSNQPQHF.